The 28 T cell receptor beta chains presented below share a single source sample, sequenced in a study of cytomegalovirus exposure and HLA in healthy donors (dated by TCRdb to about 2017). Receptors were amplified or captured by the immunoSEQ multiplex PCR assay. For the multiplex PCR, a mixture combining 60 forward primers for TCR Vbeta segments and 13 reverse primers for TCR Jbeta segments was used. TCRdb stores this immuneACCESS table with in-frame sequences only. Part of the clones is absent; in the studies checked, under half of the shortfall reflects unresolved V genes, and no reason is known for the rest. In this sample the table shows approximately 140,000 clones, around three quarters of which occur a single time. About 6.6% of the sample is taken by the ten largest. The sample comprised PBMCs. The receptors were sampled from a woman in her thirties or forties in good health and CMV-seropositive.

V is TRBV27 and J is TRBJ2-2; TRBD1 matches at 7 bases. J was trimmed by 4 bases and V by 5 bases; bases with no gene match: 7. Germline lookup yields CDR1 MNHEY and CDR2 SMNVEV (reference sequence). The CDR3 covers 15 residues. The CDR3 bases are TGTGCCAGCAGTCGCCGGGACAGCTTCACCGGGGAGCTGTTTTTT. Translated: CASSRRDSFTGELFF.

The chain has TRBV15 and TRBJ1-2; possible D gene TRBD1, 6 bases. The germline V gene encodes CDR1 LNHNV and CDR2 YYDKDF (reference sequence). V was pared by 1 base and J by 8 bases, with 17 bases between. CDR3 length: 15 amino acids. CDR3 nucleotide sequence: TGTGCCACCAGCAGAGGGGGGCAGGGCCTTTGGGGCTACACCTTC. It yields the protein CATSRGGQGLWGYTF.

The chain employs TRBV2 and TRBJ2-7; 11 bases map to TRBD1. Trimming took 5 bases from V and 7 from J; bases not matched to a gene: 13. This CDR3 is built from 16 residues. CDR1 is SNHLY, CDR2 FYNNEI, per germline. CDR3 sequence: CASSWGLGQGVGEQYF. The DNA for the CDR3 is TGTGCCAGCAGTTGGGGCCTGGGACAGGGGGTAGGGGAGCAGTACTTC.

This clone has only a few counts. V gene TRBV7-2 combines with J gene TRBJ1-3; TRBD1 matches 7 bases. In germline, CDR1 is SGHTA, CDR2 FQGNSA. J gave up 5 bases and V 5 bases, and 12 bases lay outside the gene matches. CDR3 length: 16 amino acids. CDR3 DNA sequence: TGTGCCAGCAGCCCCGGGACAGACCCTAAGAGAAACACCATATATTTT. Translating gives CASSPGTDPKRNTIYF.

J is TRBJ1-6 and V is TRBV4-2, with D tentatively TRBD1 (5 bases). Germline CDR1 and CDR2: LGHNA and YNFKEQ. V was clipped by 0 bases and J by 5 bases, with 11 bases between them. The CDR3 consists of 16 residues. The chain's CDR3 is CASSQDPGNNNSPLHF. CDR3 nucleotide sequence: TGTGCCAGCAGCCAAGATCCAGGGAACAATAATTCACCCCTCCACTTT.

This clone has only a few counts. The CDR3 is CASSDSTLNTEAFF. Written as DNA, the CDR3 is TGTGCCAGCAGCGACTCGACTCTTAACACTGAAGCTTTCTTT. V usage is TRBV13 and J usage is TRBJ1-1; D call uncertain. V dropped 5 bases and J dropped 2 bases, with 12 bases sitting between them. Germline CDR1 PRHDT, CDR2 FYEKMQ (reference sequence). The CDR3 covers 14 residues.

The chain carries TRBV2 and TRBJ1-5, with D perhaps TRBD1 (5 bases). Per the germline V gene, CDR1 is SNHLY and CDR2 is FYNNEI. The CDR3 runs 16 residues. Trimming left V 6 bases short and J 6 bases short, with 21 bases between. The CDR3 spells CASSAESGLSGQPQHF. The CDR3 DNA reads as TGTGCCAGCAGCGCGGAATCAGGGCTATCAGGTCAGCCCCAGCATTTT.

The chain combines TRBV28 with TRBJ2-5, with TRBD2 as a possible D gene (6 bases). The tail of the sequence fits TRBJ2-7 better, so the J call may be wrong. The CDR3 length is 14 residues. CDR1 MDHEN and CDR2 SYDVKM come from the germline V gene. CDR3 DNA: TGTGCCAGCAGTTTGGGCGGGGCAACCTACGAGCAGTACTTC. Its translation is CASSLGGATYEQYF.

This chain connects TRBV27 to TRBJ2-7; TRBD2 is a possible D gene (5 bases). The CDR3 is 15 residues long. Germline V CDR1 and CDR2: MNHEY, SMNVEV (reference sequence). V lost 1 base and J 0 bases, leaving 10 bases between the germline ends. DNA of the CDR3: TGTGCCAGCAGTTTATACGGTGGGAGCTCCTACGAGCAGTACTTC. Translated: CASSLYGGSSYEQYF.

The V and J genes are TRBV5-1 and TRBJ1-1; TRBD1 matches 8 bases. V lost 2 bases and J lost 7; bases outside the gene matches: 10. Germline V gives CDR1 SGHRS, CDR2 YFSETQ. This CDR3 region has 15 residues. Written as DNA, the CDR3 is TGCGCCAGCAGCTTTACTCAGGACAGGGTTCGTGAAGCTTTCTTT. It yields the protein CASSFTQDRVREAFF.

CDR3 DNA: TGTGCCAGCAGTGATCTAATCGTGACTACCAGTGAGAATGAGCAGTTCTTC. This codes for CASSDLIVTTSENEQFF. The genes are TRBV6-1 and TRBJ2-1, with D possibly matching TRBD2 (5 bases). Germline assignment: CDR1 MNHNS and CDR2 SASEGT. The V and J ends lost 3 bases and 7 bases respectively, with 22 bases between them. CDR3 size: 17 residues.

The J gene is TRBJ2-1, the V gene TRBV4-2; 9 bases are shared with TRBD1. The V segment lost 0 bases and the J segment 3 bases; nucleotides outside the gene matches: 9. This CDR3 is 18 amino acids long. Germline CDR1 and CDR2: LGHNA and YNFKEQ. CDR3 amino acids: CASSQEEGGTGNYNEQFF. The CDR3 DNA follows: TGTGCCAGCAGCCAAGAGGAGGGGGGGACAGGGAACTACAATGAGCAGTTCTTC.

The chain links TRBV19 to TRBJ2-1; TRBD2 matches at 14 bases. Losses at the gene ends were 5 bases for V and 10 bases for J; bases not matched to a gene: 10. This CDR3 spans 16 amino acids. Germline CDR1 is LNHDA and CDR2 is SQIVND (reference sequence). The CDR3 coding sequence is TGTGCCAGTAGTCCCTCAGGGACTAGCGGGGGACTAGAGCAGTTCTTC. This codes for CASSPSGTSGGLEQFF.

V usage is TRBV21-1 and J usage is TRBJ1-4; TRBD1, the table's D call, was not compared with the DNA. TRBV21-1 is a listed pseudogene. The CDR3 extends over 16 amino acids. The CDR3 is CASSIKQGPRNEKLFF. CDR3 in DNA: TGTGCCAGCAGCATAAAGCAGGGGCCGCGCAATGAAAAACTGTTTTTT.

CDR3 DNA: TGTGCCAGCCACCCAGGGAGCACAGATACGCAGTATTTT. Translation: CASHPGSTDTQYF. The V gene is TRBV2, the J gene TRBJ2-3; possibly TRBD1 for D (5 bases). The CDR3 extends over 13 amino acids. V dropped 8 bases and J dropped 0 bases, with 9 bases sitting between them. CDR1 is SNHLY and CDR2 is FYNNEI in the germline V gene.

This sequence joins TRBV5-1 and TRBJ2-5; D might be TRBD1 (5 bases). The J call is uncertain, as TRBJ2-7 better fits the DNA end. The CDR3 sequence is 13 residues long. The germline gives CDR1 SGHRS, CDR2 YFSETQ. CDR3 coding DNA: TGCGCCAGCAGCCCATGGGGCAACTACGAGCAGTACTTC. Translating it yields CASSPWGNYEQYF.

This clone was recorded only once. The chain combines TRBV7-2 with TRBJ2-1; 13 bases align to TRBD2. Germline lookup yields CDR1 SGHTA and CDR2 FQGNSA. Unmatched junction bases numbered 5, after V lost 5 bases and J lost 7 bases. CDR3 length: 15 amino acids. This chain's CDR3 is CASSERGLAGNEQFF. The CDR3 region has the DNA TGTGCCAGCAGCGAGCGGGGACTAGCGGGGAATGAGCAGTTCTTC.

V and J are TRBV9 and TRBJ1-1, with 7 bases identical to TRBD1. The CDR3 runs to 14 residues. J gave up 4 bases and V 0 bases, and 3 bases lay outside the gene matches. From germline, CDR1 is SGDLS and CDR2 YYNGEE. The CDR3 DNA sequence: TGTGCCAGCAGCGTAGCGGACAGGCCCACTGAAGCTTTCTTT. Translating it yields CASSVADRPTEAFF. Together with reference TRBV9 and TRBJ1-1, the CDR3 gives the full variable domain: DSGVTQTPKHLITATGQRVTLRCSPRSGDLSVYWYQQSLDQGLQFLIQYYNGEERAKGNILERFSAQQFPDLHSELNLSSLELGDSALYFCASSVADRPTEAFFGQGTRLTVV.

The chain couples TRBV9 to TRBJ2-7; 15 bases match TRBD2. There are 16 residues in the CDR3. CDR1 SGDLS and CDR2 YYNGEE come from the germline V gene. Trimming at V came to 4 bases and at J to 5 bases, leaving 7 bases not matched to a gene. CDR3 in DNA: TGTGCCAGCAGCATTGGACTAGCGGGAGGGCCTAACGAGCAGTACTTC. This translates into CASSIGLAGGPNEQYF.

This chain connects TRBV7-2 to TRBJ2-2; the D gene is possibly TRBD2 (6 bases). The CDR3 spans 13 residues. Germline CDR1 reads SGHTA; CDR2 reads FQGNSA. V lost 5 bases and J lost 3, with 7 bases in between. DNA of the CDR3: TGTGCCAGCAGCGGGAGGTACACCGGGGAGCTGTTTTTT. As protein: CASSGRYTGELFF.

The V call is TRBV11-1, the J call TRBJ2-1; 11 bases fit TRBD2. CDR3 length: 16 residues. The V segment lost 3 bases and the J segment 6 bases; nucleotides outside the gene matches: 7. From germline, CDR1 is SGHAT and CDR2 FQDESV (reference sequence). The CDR3 loop is CASSFGLAGGGNEQFF. CDR3 DNA: TGTGCCAGCAGCTTTGGTCTAGCGGGAGGTGGCAATGAGCAGTTCTTC.

The chain recombines TRBV13 with TRBJ2-7, with D perhaps matching TRBD2 (6 bases). The ends were cut back, 5 bases at V and 3 bases at J, with 23 bases in the middle. CDR1 is PRHDT and CDR2 is FYEKMQ in the germline V gene (reference sequence). CDR3 length equals 17 residues. CDR3 residues: CASSPTQGGSAGYEQYF. CDR3 DNA: TGTGCCAGCAGCCCCACGCAAGGAGGGTCAGCTGGCTACGAGCAGTACTTC. Filled out from reference TRBV13 and TRBJ2-7, the complete variable domain reads AAGVIQSPRHLIKEKRETATLKCYPIPRHDTVYWYQQGPGQDPQFLISFYEKMQSDKGSIPDRFSAQQFSDYHSELNMSSLELGDSALYFCASSPTQGGSAGYEQYFGPGTRLTVT.

The rearrangement uses TRBV4-1 and TRBJ1-1, with D maybe TRBD1 (6 bases). Per germline, CDR1 MGHRA and CDR2 YSYEKL. The CDR3 loop spans 14 amino acids. The V and J ends lost 6 bases and 6 bases respectively, with 17 bases between them. CDR3 sequence: CASSPDRGGAEAFF. CDR3 DNA: TGCGCCAGCAGTCCGGATAGGGGGGGGGCTGAAGCTTTCTTT.

The rearrangement uses TRBV21-1 and TRBJ2-5; whether TRBD1, the table's D call, matches the DNA was not checked. TRBV21-1 is labeled a pseudogene. The CDR3 covers 15 residues. The CDR3 DNA reads TGTGCCAGCAGCGTACAGCCAGGGGACCAGGAGACCCAGTACTTC. It encodes CASSVQPGDQETQYF.

V gene TRBV29-1 combines with J gene TRBJ2-1, with 10 bases aligning to TRBD2. The CDR3 is made up of 16 amino acids. V gave up 0 bases and J gave up 7 bases; unmatched junction bases: 9. The germline V gene encodes CDR1 SQVTM and CDR2 ANQGSEA. The DNA of the CDR3 is TGCAGCGTTGAAGATTGGAGACTAGCGGGTGAAAATGAGCAGTTCTTC. It specifies CSVEDWRLAGENEQFF.

The V and J genes are TRBV18 and TRBJ2-5, with 7 bases identical to TRBD1. TRBJ2-7 explains the end of the DNA better; the J call may be wrong. The CDR3 runs 12 residues. Germline lookup yields CDR1 KGHSH and CDR2 LQKENI. The CDR3, as DNA: TGTGCCAGCTCACGACAGGGCGGCGAGCAGTACTTC. It is translated as CASSRQGGEQYF.

The chain is built from TRBV6-5 and TRBJ1-4; 9 nucleotides line up with TRBD1. Germline loops: CDR1 MNHEY, CDR2 SVGAGI. The CDR3 length is 14 residues. V dropped 6 bases and J dropped 5; count of bases not matched to a gene: 4. The DNA for the CDR3 is TGTGCCAGCAGACAGGGGGCCCGGAATGAAAAACTGTTTTTT. Amino acid sequence: CASRQGARNEKLFF.

This clone was seen only a few times. The chain joins TRBV6-6 to TRBJ2-7; 7 nucleotides align to TRBD1. The CDR3 is 13 residues long. The germline V gene has CDR1 MNHNY and CDR2 SVGAGI (reference sequence). V lost 4 bases to trimming and J lost 2 bases; unmatched junction nucleotides: 2. Written as DNA, the CDR3 is TGTGCCAGCAGTTCGGGACAGACCTACGAGCAGTACTTC. Its translation: CASSSGQTYEQYF.